Detailed here is one T cell receptor beta chain. The CDR3 is 14 amino acids. With V trimmed by 3 bases and J by 5 bases, 5 bases remained unmatched. The V gene's germline CDR1 is SGHKS and CDR2 YYEKEE (reference sequence). This entry comes from a study of blood T cell repertoires in COVID-19. The method was immunoSEQ multiplex PCR; TCRdb's version includes in-frame clones alone and lacks a portion of them. The table records around 220,000 clones, about 86% of them present only once. This chain uses TRBV5-5 with TRBJ1-1; 9 nucleotides line up with TRBD1. This receptor was obtained from a woman aged 45-65 years with COVID-19, enrolled during active disease. Sequenced input: peripheral blood. The CDR3 protein is CASSSGQGWTEAFF. The CDR3 DNA is TGTGCCAGCAGCTCAGGACAGGGGTGGACTGAAGCTTTCTTT.